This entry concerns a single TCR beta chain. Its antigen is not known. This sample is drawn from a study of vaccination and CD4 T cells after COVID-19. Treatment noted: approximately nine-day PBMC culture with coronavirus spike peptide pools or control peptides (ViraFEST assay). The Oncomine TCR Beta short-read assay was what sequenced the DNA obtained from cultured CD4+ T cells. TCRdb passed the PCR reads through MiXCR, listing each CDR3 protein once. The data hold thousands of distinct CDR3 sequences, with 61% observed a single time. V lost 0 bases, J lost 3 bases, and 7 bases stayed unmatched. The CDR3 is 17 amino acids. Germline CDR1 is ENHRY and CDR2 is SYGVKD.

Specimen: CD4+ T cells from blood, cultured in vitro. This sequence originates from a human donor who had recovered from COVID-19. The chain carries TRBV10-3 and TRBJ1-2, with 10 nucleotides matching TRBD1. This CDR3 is CAISESTTGGGYYGYTF. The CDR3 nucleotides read TGTGCCATCAGTGAGTCCACGACAGGGGGCGGATACTATGGCTACACCTTC.